These 31 T cell receptor beta chains originate from one sample sequenced in a study of OX40 agonist ivuxolimab in advanced cancers. Assay used: immunoSEQ multiplex PCR; TCRdb lists only in-frame clones, some missing. This table has approximately 65,000 clones, 92% appearing once. Here the sequenced sample was CD4+ or CD8+ T cells sorted from blood, taken in a trial of the OX40 agonist ivuxolimab. These receptors were obtained from an adult with an advanced solid tumor such as melanoma, head and neck, liver or kidney cancer.

This clone is medium-sized by share. The V call is TRBV6-5, the J call TRBJ1-2; D is unclear. The V gene lost 5 bases and the J gene lost 8 bases, with 12 bases spanning the gap. This CDR3 has 12 amino acids. Per the germline V gene, CDR1 is MNHEY and CDR2 is SVGAGI. This CDR3 reads CASSARQAGYTF. CDR3 DNA sequence: TGTGCCAGCAGTGCCCGCCAGGCGGGCTACACCTTC.

The chain links TRBV6-5 to TRBJ2-7; TRBD2 is a possible D gene (6 bases). The V end was cut by 8 bases, the J end by 1 base, with 12 bases between. The CDR3 covers 13 residues. Germline CDR1 MNHEY, CDR2 SVGAGI. CDR3 sequence reads: CASSPGRSYEQYF. The CDR3 region has the DNA TGTGCCAGCTCACCAGGGAGGTCCTACGAGCAGTACTTC.

V gene TRBV9 combines with J gene TRBJ2-1, with TRBD2 matching over 8 bases. Losses at the gene ends were 0 bases for V and 0 bases for J; bases not matched to a gene: 8. CDR3 length: 18 amino acids. The germline V gene has CDR1 SGDLS and CDR2 YYNGEE. The CDR3 coding sequence is TGTGCCAGCAGCGTAGTGGCGGGGGGAGCCCTCTCCTACAATGAGCAGTTCTTC. This translates into CASSVVAGGALSYNEQFF.

The chain employs TRBV6-5 and TRBJ1-2; TRBD1 agrees at 9 bases. This CDR3 comprises 14 residues. CDR1 and CDR2 (germline): MNHEY, SVGAGI. Trimming at V came to 4 bases and at J to 6 bases, leaving 6 bases not matched to a gene. Here the CDR3 DNA reads TGTGCCAGCAGTTCTCAGACAGGGGGTCATGGCTACACCTTC. Translating gives CASSSQTGGHGYTF.

The chain has TRBV5-1 and TRBJ2-7; 8 bases agree with TRBD1. Trimming took 4 bases from V and 2 from J; bases not matched to a gene: 8. The length of the CDR3 is 15 residues. Germline assignment: CDR1 SGHRS and CDR2 YFSETQ. The CDR3 spells CASSTGQGVPYEQYF. CDR3 sequence (DNA): TGCGCCAGCAGCACCGGACAGGGAGTTCCCTACGAGCAGTACTTC.

The chain couples TRBV11-2 to TRBJ2-2; D may be TRBD2 (6 bases). The length of the CDR3 is 12 residues. CDR1 SGHAT and CDR2 FQNNGV come from the germline V gene. Deletions cut 6 bases from V and 8 bases from J, with 10 bases between. This chain's CDR3 is CASRSSGGELFF. Here the CDR3 DNA reads TGTGCCAGCAGATCGAGCGGGGGGGAGCTGTTTTTT.

The rearrangement uses TRBV10-1 and TRBJ1-1; TRBD1 matches 9 bases. Unmatched junction bases numbered 13, after V lost 8 bases and J lost 0 bases. Germline V gene sequence: CDR1 WNHNN, CDR2 SYGVQD (reference sequence). This CDR3 is 17 amino acids long. Here the CDR3 DNA reads TGCGCCAGCCAAACGATTGACAGGGGGAGCATGAACACTGAAGCTTTCTTT. Translating it yields CASQTIDRGSMNTEAFF.

To note about this clone: At one end, the junction sequence differs from germline, possibly due to a read error. The chain employs TRBV7-7 and TRBJ2-1; possible D gene TRBD2, 6 bases. The CDR3 spans 13 residues. The germline V gene has CDR1 SSHAT and CDR2 FNYEAQ (reference sequence). The chain's CDR3 is CASSLGGINEQFF. The CDR3 nucleotides are TGTGCTAGCAGCTTGGGCGGGATTAATGAGCAGTTCTTC.

This clone was counted only a few times. This sequence joins TRBV19 and TRBJ1-5, with no clear D. CDR3 length equals 14 residues. The V end was cut by 7 bases, the J end by 0 bases, with 10 bases between. CDR1 and CDR2 (germline): LNHDA, SQIVND (reference sequence). This CDR3 reads CASTGLYSNQPQHF. The CDR3 DNA sequence: TGTGCCAGTACCGGGCTATATAGCAATCAGCCCCAGCATTTT.

The rearrangement joins TRBV7-6 to TRBJ2-7; unclear D gene. Trimming removed 5 bases from V and 2 bases from J, with 10 bases in between. The CDR3 sequence is 13 residues long. Per germline, CDR1 SGHVS and CDR2 FNYEAQ. This CDR3 reads CASSRGLAYEQYF. CDR3 bases: TGTGCCAGCAGCCGCGGATTGGCCTACGAGCAGTACTTC. Drawing the rest from reference TRBV7-6 and TRBJ2-7, the complete variable domain is GAGVSQSPRYKVTKRGQDVALRCDPISGHVSLYWYRQALGQGPEFLTYFNYEAQQDKSGLPNDRFSAERPEGSISTLTIQRTEQRDSAMYRCASSRGLAYEQYFGPGTRLTVT.

The chain recombines TRBV2 with TRBJ1-2, with D uncertain. Trimming shortened V by 7 bases and J by 6 bases, and 12 bases separated the two germline ends. The length of the CDR3 is 12 residues. Germline CDR1 is SNHLY and CDR2 is FYNNEI. In nucleotides, the CDR3 is TGTGCCAGCACGTCGGGTACGGATGGCTACACCTTC. Amino acid sequence: CASTSGTDGYTF.

The rearrangement uses TRBV6-1 and TRBJ1-2; D gene unclear. The ends were cut back, 3 bases at V and 7 bases at J, with 6 bases in the middle. The CDR3 length is 11 residues. Per germline, CDR1 MNHNS and CDR2 SASEGT. The CDR3 nucleotides read TGTGCCAGCAGTGAGAGTTCTGGCTACACCTTC. Its protein is CASSESSGYTF.

The V and J genes are TRBV4-1 and TRBJ1-5, with TRBD1 matching over 10 bases. The junction had 3 bases not matched to a gene; V was cut back by 0 bases and J by 4 bases. Per germline, CDR1 MGHRA and CDR2 YSYEKL. The CDR3 has 16 amino acids. CDR3 amino acids: CASSQEGTGVNQPQHF. As DNA, the CDR3 is TGCGCCAGCAGCCAAGAAGGGACAGGGGTTAATCAGCCCCAGCATTTT.

This clone appeared a single time. This chain uses TRBV2 with TRBJ2-3; TRBD2 agrees at 8 bases. CDR3 length: 15 residues. V shed 4 bases, J shed 5 bases, and the junction held 8 bases outside the gene matches. CDR1 and CDR2 (germline): SNHLY, FYNNEI. In DNA, the CDR3 is TGTGCCAGCAGTGTTCTCGGGGGGGCGATAGATACGCAGTATTTT. Encoded protein: CASSVLGGAIDTQYF.

The chain joins TRBV7-9 to TRBJ1-1; weak D call: TRBD1 (5 bases). The V gene's germline CDR1 is SEHNR and CDR2 FQNEAQ (reference sequence). Between the trimmed V and J ends, which lost 3 bases and 3 bases, there was a span of 11 bases. The CDR3 runs 14 residues. CDR3 region: CASSFSGRDTEAFF. CDR3 coding DNA: TGTGCCAGCAGCTTTTCAGGGAGGGACACTGAAGCTTTCTTT.

The V call is TRBV7-8, the J call TRBJ2-5, with 13 bases aligning to TRBD2. This CDR3 is built from 16 residues. Germline trimming cut 4 bases from V and 5 bases from J; bases unmatched to any gene: 7. CDR1 is SGHVS and CDR2 is FQNEAQ in the germline V gene. The CDR3 bases are TGTGCCAGCAGCTCAACTAGCGGGGGGGCCCGGGAGACCCAGTACTTC. This gives the protein CASSSTSGGARETQYF.

This clone was recorded only once. The chain has TRBV7-8 and TRBJ2-1, with 7 nucleotides matching TRBD2. The junction had 1 base not matched to a gene; V was cut back by 5 bases and J by 0 bases. CDR1 and CDR2 from the germline V gene are SGHVS and FQNEAQ. The CDR3 is 14 residues long. The CDR3 DNA reads TGTGCCAGCAGCCGGGGGGACTCCTACAATGAGCAGTTCTTC. Its translation: CASSRGDSYNEQFF.

J is TRBJ2-1 and V is TRBV6-5; D unclear. The CDR3 is made up of 12 amino acids. Germline CDR1 MNHEY, CDR2 SVGAGI. Between the trimmed V and J ends, which lost 5 bases and 8 bases, there was a span of 10 bases. Here the CDR3 DNA reads TGTGCCAGCAGTAATCTAGTGGATGAGCAGTTCTTC. Its translation is CASSNLVDEQFF.

V is TRBV7-3 and J is TRBJ2-5; TRBD2 matches at 11 bases. CDR1 and CDR2 from the germline V gene are SGHTA and FQGTGA. J lost 1 base, V lost 5 bases, and 3 bases had no gene match. The length of the CDR3 is 15 residues. CDR3 region: CASSPGLAVQETQYF. In DNA form, the CDR3 reads TGTGCCAGCAGCCCGGGACTAGCGGTCCAAGAGACCCAGTACTTC.

The chain is built from TRBV11-3 and TRBJ2-1; D might be TRBD2 (7 bases). CDR1 is SGHNT and CDR2 is YENEEA in the germline V gene. The CDR3 is 15 residues long. The V end lost 7 bases, the J end lost 4 bases, and 17 bases lay between the germline ends. DNA for the CDR3: TGTGCCAGCAACGGTGGGGGGGGCGGTTACAATGAGCAGTTCTTC. Translated, it gives CASNGGGGGYNEQFF.

The chain joins TRBV21-1 to TRBJ2-1; no check of the table's D call, TRBD2, against the DNA was made. TRBV21-1 is listed as a pseudogene. The CDR3 extends over 14 amino acids. The DNA for the CDR3 is TGTGCCAGAACACCTGGCGGGAGGTCCCATGAGCAGTTCTTC. This codes for CARTPGGRSHEQFF.

This chain links TRBV5-1 with TRBJ2-1; no reliable D call. The germline V gene encodes CDR1 SGHRS and CDR2 YFSETQ. CDR3 length: 14 residues. Trimming removed 5 bases from V and 4 bases from J, with 13 bases in between. The CDR3 DNA sequence: TGCGCCAGCAGTGGTTTAACACCATACAATGAGCAGTTCTTC. Protein sequence: CASSGLTPYNEQFF. The variable domain in full, with the rest retrieved from reference TRBV5-1 and TRBJ2-1, is KAGVTQTPRYLIKTRGQQVTLSCSPISGHRSVSWYQQTPGQGLQFLFEYFSETQRNKGNFPGRFSGRQFSNSRSEMNVSTLELGDSALYLCASSGLTPYNEQFFGPGTRLTVL.

The rearrangement joins TRBV2 to TRBJ2-7, with 7 bases fitting TRBD1. Germline assignment: CDR1 SNHLY and CDR2 FYNNEI. The CDR3 totals 13 residues. Germline trimming cut 6 bases from V and 7 bases from J; bases unmatched to any gene: 9. The CDR3 DNA follows: TGTGCCAGCAGCGGGGACAGCGAACGGGAGCAGTACTTC. Protein: CASSGDSEREQYF.

The chain joins TRBV19 to TRBJ1-2; TRBD1 matches 10 bases. The V segment lost 6 bases and the J segment 8 bases; nucleotides outside the gene matches: 12. Germline loops: CDR1 LNHDA, CDR2 SQIVND (reference sequence). The CDR3 is made up of 15 amino acids. CDR3 coding DNA: TGTGCCAGTAGCAGCTCCCGGACAGGGGGAGGCGGCTACACCTTC. It translates to CASSSSRTGGGGYTF.

This chain connects TRBV4-1 to TRBJ2-5; D gene uncertain. V was cut by 3 bases and J by 4 bases, with 12 bases left in between. Germline CDR1 is MGHRA and CDR2 is YSYEKL. The CDR3 contains 14 residues. The CDR3 region has the DNA TGCGCCAGCAGCCAGTACTCGGACGGAGAGACCCAGTACTTC. Protein: CASSQYSDGETQYF.

The V and J genes are TRBV7-3 and TRBJ2-5; 7 bases match TRBD1. The CDR3 loop spans 14 amino acids. V lost 6 bases, J lost 1 base, and 5 bases stayed unmatched. Germline CDR1 SGHTA, CDR2 FQGTGA. Here the CDR3 DNA reads TGTGCCAGCAGTCTCGGGACAGCCCAAGAGACCCAGTACTTC. As protein: CASSLGTAQETQYF.

Only a few counts were recorded for this clone. The chain uses TRBV5-5 and TRBJ1-4; weak D call: TRBD1 (5 bases). V dropped 0 bases and J dropped 5 bases, with 14 bases sitting between them. The CDR3 is made up of 16 amino acids. From germline, CDR1 is SGHKS and CDR2 YYEKEE (reference sequence). Here the CDR3 reads CASSLGGRGSNEKLFF. The CDR3 DNA reads as TGTGCCAGCAGCTTGGGGGGCCGGGGGAGCAATGAAAAACTGTTTTTT.

V is TRBV6-1 and J is TRBJ1-1; D remains ambiguous. CDR3 length: 13 residues. V was cut by 7 bases and J by 2 bases, with 11 bases left in between. Germline CDR1 is MNHNS and CDR2 is SASEGT. DNA of the CDR3: TGTGCCAGCAAACGACAAGTTAACACTGAAGCTTTCTTT. As protein: CASKRQVNTEAFF.

The CDR3 nucleotides are TGTGCCAGCAGTTACCGACTAGCGGGAGTCACCGGGGAGCTGTTTTTT. It specifies CASSYRLAGVTGELFF. This chain joins TRBV6-6 and TRBJ2-2; 12 bases line up with TRBD2. V gave up 2 bases and J gave up 4 bases; unmatched junction bases: 2. This CDR3 contains 16 residues. The germline V gene has CDR1 MNHNY and CDR2 SVGAGI (reference sequence).

The V gene is TRBV18, the J gene TRBJ1-2; the match to TRBD1 covers 8 bases. V shed 6 bases, J shed 3 bases, and the junction held 9 bases outside the gene matches. This CDR3 has 15 residues. The V gene's germline CDR1 is KGHSH and CDR2 LQKENI. The CDR3 nucleotides are TGTGCCAGCTCCCCCGACAGGGGCCCCCACTATGGCTACACCTTC. Amino acids: CASSPDRGPHYGYTF.

This clone showed up just once. The chain links TRBV30 to TRBJ2-5; 11 positions agree with TRBD2. The CDR3 totals 16 residues. Trimming at V came to 3 bases and at J to 7 bases, leaving 13 bases not matched to a gene. Germline V gene data show CDR1 as GTSNPN and CDR2 as SVGIG (reference sequence). CDR3 in amino acids: CAWRLAGVGRRVTQYF. In DNA, the CDR3 is TGTGCCTGGAGACTAGCGGGAGTGGGCCGCCGTGTGACCCAGTACTTC.